Reported below is one TCR beta chain. In the study's own analysis: Reference gene primers were amplified, and this amplification served to estimate nucleated cell counts. Libraries were prepared by immunoSEQ multiplex PCR; TCRdb keeps only in-frame clonotypes and omits some of them. The DNA was the basis for D and trimming; V, J and clone size are from that table. The data show more than 150,000 clones, with roughly four fifths seen just once and 5.5% to 7.5% held by the top ten. This entry belongs to a study of blood T cell repertoires in COVID-19. Study information: In each case, the material was cDNA or gDNA derived from T cells, B-cell-depleted T cells, or PBMCs.

The TCR was taken from a woman aged 40-49 years with acute or convalescent COVID-19. Sample: peripheral blood.

The CDR3 nucleotides are TGCGCCAGCAGCCACGTCAGGCAAGAGACCCAGTACTTC. Protein product: CASSHVRQETQYF. This rearrangement joins TRBV4-1 to TRBJ2-5, with D hard to call. The CDR3 has 13 residues. V was cut by 3 bases and J by 2 bases, with 7 bases left in between. CDR1 is MGHRA, CDR2 YSYEKL, per germline.